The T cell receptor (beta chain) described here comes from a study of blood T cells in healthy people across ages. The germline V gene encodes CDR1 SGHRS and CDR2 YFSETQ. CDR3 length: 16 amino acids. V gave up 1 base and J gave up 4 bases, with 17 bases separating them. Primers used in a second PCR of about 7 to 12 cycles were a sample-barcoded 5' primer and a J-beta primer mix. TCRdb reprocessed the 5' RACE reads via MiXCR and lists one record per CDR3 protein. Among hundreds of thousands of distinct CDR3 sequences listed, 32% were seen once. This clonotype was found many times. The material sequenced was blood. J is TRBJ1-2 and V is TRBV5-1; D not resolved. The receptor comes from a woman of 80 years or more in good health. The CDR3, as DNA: TGCGCCAGCAGCTTGAGTCAAGGCGGCTCTGGCTATGGCTACACCTTC. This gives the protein CASSLSQGGSGYGYTF.